A selection of T cell receptor beta chains follows, all from one sample in a study of shared clonotypes between healthy human individuals. Only in-frame clones appear in the TCRdb table, and some are missing; sequencing was by immunoSEQ multiplex PCR. The sample holds some 2 million clones, just under 95% seen once. Sequencing input: naive CD8+ T cells sorted from blood. The receptor source for this set is a man aged 18 to 29 in good health. CDR3s include the opening cysteine and the closing phenylalanine or tryptophan. Fields, in order: clone size, D gene, J gene, V gene, CDR3 protein, CDR3 DNA. The D gene is left open where the match is weak. Clone size is shown for a subset of rows, as once, few, many or a class of expanded clone.

clone size: .; D gene: .; J gene: TRBJ2-1; V gene: TRBV7-9; CDR3 protein: CASSPSQRGDNEQFF; CDR3 DNA: TGTGCCAGCAGCCCGTCCCAGAGAGGCGACAATGAGCAGTTCTTC
clone size: .; D gene: TRBD1; J gene: TRBJ2-3; V gene: TRBV10-3; CDR3 protein: CAISEMDRPTGTDTQYF; CDR3 DNA: TGTGCCATCAGTGAGATGGACAGGCCCACGGGCACAGATACGCAGTATTTT
clone size: .; D gene: .; J gene: TRBJ2-3; V gene: TRBV19; CDR3 protein: CASSIGLQTDTQYF; CDR3 DNA: TGTGCCAGTAGTATAGGACTTCAAACAGATACGCAGTATTTT
clone size: .; D gene: .; J gene: TRBJ2-1; V gene: TRBV4-1; CDR3 protein: CASSQENEQFF; CDR3 DNA: TGCGCCAGCAGCCAAGAAAATGAGCAGTTCTTC
clone size: .; D gene: .; J gene: TRBJ2-5; V gene: TRBV7-9; CDR3 protein: CASSPRDGQETQYF; CDR3 DNA: TGTGCCAGCAGCCCGCGGGACGGGCAAGAGACCCAGTACTTC
clone size: .; D gene: .; J gene: TRBJ2-3; V gene: TRBV9; CDR3 protein: CASSVEVVSTDTQYF; CDR3 DNA: TGTGCCAGCAGCGTGGAGGTGGTGAGCACAGATACGCAGTATTTT
clone size: .; D gene: .; J gene: TRBJ1-2; V gene: TRBV29-1; CDR3 protein: CSVEDGGAYGYTF; CDR3 DNA: TGCAGCGTTGAAGATGGAGGTGCCTATGGCTACACCTTC
clone size: once; D gene: TRBD1; J gene: TRBJ1-1; V gene: TRBV5-4; CDR3 protein: CASSSQKGQGVNTEAFF; CDR3 DNA: TGTGCCAGCAGCTCGCAGAAGGGACAGGGGGTGAACACTGAAGCTTTCTTT
clone size: .; D gene: TRBD2; J gene: TRBJ2-1; V gene: TRBV11-2; CDR3 protein: CASSLGSGSWDEQFF; CDR3 DNA: TGTGCCAGCAGCTTAGGTAGCGGGAGCTGGGATGAGCAGTTCTTC
clone size: .; D gene: TRBD2; J gene: TRBJ2-7; V gene: TRBV28; CDR3 protein: CASSVAGESSYEQYF; CDR3 DNA: TGTGCCAGCAGTGTAGCGGGAGAGAGCTCCTACGAGCAGTACTTC
clone size: .; D gene: .; J gene: TRBJ2-1; V gene: TRBV9; CDR3 protein: CASSVGQVNNEQFF; CDR3 DNA: TGTGCCAGCAGCGTAGGTCAGGTAAACAATGAGCAGTTCTTC
clone size: .; D gene: .; J gene: TRBJ2-7; V gene: TRBV5-7; CDR3 protein: CASSLSSRPSYEQYF; CDR3 DNA: TGTGCCAGCAGCTTGAGTTCCAGGCCCTCCTACGAGCAGTACTTC
clone size: .; D gene: .; J gene: TRBJ2-5; V gene: TRBV4-1; CDR3 protein: CASSRDSGSQETQYF; CDR3 DNA: TGCGCCAGCAGCCGAGATAGCGGTTCCCAAGAGACCCAGTACTTC
clone size: .; D gene: .; J gene: TRBJ2-2; V gene: TRBV28; CDR3 protein: CASSPGGGGLGGELFF; CDR3 DNA: TGTGCCAGCAGCCCCGGAGGGGGGGGATTGGGCGGGGAGCTGTTTTTT
clone size: .; D gene: .; J gene: TRBJ2-1; V gene: TRBV5-1; CDR3 protein: CASSLRIGRDNEQFF; CDR3 DNA: TGCGCCAGCAGCTTGCGGATCGGGAGAGACAATGAGCAGTTCTTC
clone size: .; D gene: TRBD2; J gene: TRBJ2-1; V gene: TRBV29-1; CDR3 protein: CSGGTSVNEQFF; CDR3 DNA: TGCAGCGGTGGGACTAGCGTAAATGAGCAGTTCTTC
clone size: .; D gene: .; J gene: TRBJ2-7; V gene: TRBV5-4; CDR3 protein: CASSPGAAGQYF; CDR3 DNA: TGTGCCAGCAGCCCCGGGGCGGCCGGGCAGTACTTC
clone size: .; D gene: TRBD1; J gene: TRBJ1-3; V gene: TRBV9; CDR3 protein: CASSVGTGGGNTIYF; CDR3 DNA: TGTGCCAGCAGCGTCGGGACAGGGGGAGGAAACACCATATATTTT
clone size: .; D gene: TRBD2; J gene: TRBJ2-3; V gene: TRBV15; CDR3 protein: CATSRLAGDADTQYF; CDR3 DNA: TGTGCCACCAGCAGACTAGCGGGAGATGCAGATACGCAGTATTTT
clone size: .; D gene: TRBD1; J gene: TRBJ2-1; V gene: TRBV5-6; CDR3 protein: CASIPGQGVNNEQFF; CDR3 DNA: TGTGCCAGCATCCCGGGACAGGGGGTAAACAATGAGCAGTTCTTC
clone size: .; D gene: .; J gene: TRBJ1-4; V gene: TRBV15; CDR3 protein: CATSSSEVGWAVEKLFF; CDR3 DNA: TGTGCCACCAGCAGTTCTGAGGTGGGGTGGGCTGTGGAAAAACTGTTTTTT
clone size: .; D gene: TRBD2; J gene: TRBJ2-2; V gene: TRBV7-3; CDR3 protein: CASSLKAGGPPGGELFF; CDR3 DNA: TGTGCCAGCAGCTTAAAAGCGGGGGGCCCCCCCGGGGGGGAGCTGTTTTTT